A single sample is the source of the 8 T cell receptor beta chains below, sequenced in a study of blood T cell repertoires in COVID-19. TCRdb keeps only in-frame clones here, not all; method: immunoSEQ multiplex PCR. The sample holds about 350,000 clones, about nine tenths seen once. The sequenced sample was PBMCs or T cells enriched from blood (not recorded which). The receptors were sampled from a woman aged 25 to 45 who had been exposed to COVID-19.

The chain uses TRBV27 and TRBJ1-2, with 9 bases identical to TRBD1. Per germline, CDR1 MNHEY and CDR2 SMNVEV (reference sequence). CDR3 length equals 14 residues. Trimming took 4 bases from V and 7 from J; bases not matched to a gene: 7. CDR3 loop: CASSSLGTGFGYTF. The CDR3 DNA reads TGTGCCAGCAGTTCCCTCGGGACAGGGTTTGGCTACACCTTC.

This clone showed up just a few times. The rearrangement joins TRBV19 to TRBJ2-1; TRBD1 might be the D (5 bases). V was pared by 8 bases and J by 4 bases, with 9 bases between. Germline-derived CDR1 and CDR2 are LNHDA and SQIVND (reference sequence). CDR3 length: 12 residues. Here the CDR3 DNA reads TGTGCCAGTGGGCAGGGTTACAATGAGCAGTTCTTC. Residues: CASGQGYNEQFF.

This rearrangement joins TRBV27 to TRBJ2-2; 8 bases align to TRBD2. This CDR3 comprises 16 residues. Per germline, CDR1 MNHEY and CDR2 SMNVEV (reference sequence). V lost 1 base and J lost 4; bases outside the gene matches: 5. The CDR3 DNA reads TGTGCCAGCAGTTTATTATCTAGCGGGCGCACCGGGGAGCTGTTTTTT. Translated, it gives CASSLLSSGRTGELFF.

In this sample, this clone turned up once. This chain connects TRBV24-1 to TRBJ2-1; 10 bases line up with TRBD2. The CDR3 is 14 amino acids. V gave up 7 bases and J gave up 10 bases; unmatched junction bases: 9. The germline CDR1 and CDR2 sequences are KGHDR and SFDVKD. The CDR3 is CATSESSGSWEQFF. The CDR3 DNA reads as TGTGCCACCAGCGAATCTAGCGGGAGTTGGGAGCAGTTCTTC.

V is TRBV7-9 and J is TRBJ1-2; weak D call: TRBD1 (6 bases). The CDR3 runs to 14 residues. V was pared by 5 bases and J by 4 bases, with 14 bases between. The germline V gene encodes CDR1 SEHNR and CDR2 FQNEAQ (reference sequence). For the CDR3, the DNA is TGTGCCAGCAGCCAATCGGACAGAGTCTATGGCTACACCTTC. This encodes CASSQSDRVYGYTF.

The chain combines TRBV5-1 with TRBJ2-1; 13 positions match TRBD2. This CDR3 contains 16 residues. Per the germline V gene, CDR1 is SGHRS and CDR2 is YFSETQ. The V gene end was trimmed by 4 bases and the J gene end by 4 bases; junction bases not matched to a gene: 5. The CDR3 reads CASSPGLAGRYNEQFF. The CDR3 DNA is TGCGCCAGCAGCCCGGGACTAGCGGGACGTTACAATGAGCAGTTCTTC.

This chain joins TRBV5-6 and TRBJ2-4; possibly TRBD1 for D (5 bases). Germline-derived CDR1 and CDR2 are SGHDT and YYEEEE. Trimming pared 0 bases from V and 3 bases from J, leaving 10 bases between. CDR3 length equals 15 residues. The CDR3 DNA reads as TGTGCCAGCAGCTTGGGCAGGGCCATCAAAAACATTCAGTACTTC. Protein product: CASSLGRAIKNIQYF.

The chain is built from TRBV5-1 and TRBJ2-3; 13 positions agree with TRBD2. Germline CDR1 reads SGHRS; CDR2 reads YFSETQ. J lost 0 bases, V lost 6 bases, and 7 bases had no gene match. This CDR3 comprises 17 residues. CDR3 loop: CASTLTSGRWSTDTQYF. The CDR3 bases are TGCGCCAGCACCCTGACTAGCGGGAGGTGGAGCACAGATACGCAGTATTTT.